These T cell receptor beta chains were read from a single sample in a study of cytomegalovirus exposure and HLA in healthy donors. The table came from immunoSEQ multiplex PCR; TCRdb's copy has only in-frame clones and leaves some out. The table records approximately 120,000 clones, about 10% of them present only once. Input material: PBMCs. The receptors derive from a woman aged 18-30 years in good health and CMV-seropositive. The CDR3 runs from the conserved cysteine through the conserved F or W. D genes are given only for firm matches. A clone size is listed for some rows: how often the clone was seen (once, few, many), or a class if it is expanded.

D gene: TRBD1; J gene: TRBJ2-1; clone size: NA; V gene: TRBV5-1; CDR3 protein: CASSFRTGDNEQFF; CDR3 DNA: TGCGCCAGCAGCTTTAGGACAGGAGACAATGAGCAGTTCTTC
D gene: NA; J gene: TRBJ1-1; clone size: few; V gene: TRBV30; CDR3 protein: CAWRGEAEAFF; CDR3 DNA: TGTGCCTGGAGGGGGGAGGCTGAAGCTTTCTTT
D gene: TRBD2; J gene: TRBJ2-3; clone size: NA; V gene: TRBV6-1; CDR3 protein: CASRLLAGIADTQYF; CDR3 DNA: TGTGCCAGCAGGTTGCTAGCGGGAATCGCAGATACGCAGTATTTT
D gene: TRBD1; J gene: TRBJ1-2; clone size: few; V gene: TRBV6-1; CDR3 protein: CASIVSAGGNYGYTF; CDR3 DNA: TGTGCCAGCATTGTATCTGCAGGGGGGAACTATGGCTACACCTTC
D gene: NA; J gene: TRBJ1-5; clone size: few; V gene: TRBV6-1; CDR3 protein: CASSEPNRAPDGPQHF; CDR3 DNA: TGTGCCAGCAGTGAACCGAACAGGGCCCCAGATGGGCCCCAGCATTTT
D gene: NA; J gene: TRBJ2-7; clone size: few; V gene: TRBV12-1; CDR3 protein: CASSCGLGFEQYF; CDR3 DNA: TGTGCCAGCAGCTGTGGACTGGGTTTCGAGCAGTACTTC
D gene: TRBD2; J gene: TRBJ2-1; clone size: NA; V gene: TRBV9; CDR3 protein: CASSPRLAGPTGEQFF; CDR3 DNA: TGTGCCAGCAGCCCACGACTAGCGGGGCCCACAGGTGAGCAGTTCTTC
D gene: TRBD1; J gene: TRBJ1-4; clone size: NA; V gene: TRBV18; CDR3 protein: CASSQRQGNEKLFF; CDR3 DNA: TGTGCCAGCTCACAACGACAGGGAAATGAAAAACTGTTTTTT
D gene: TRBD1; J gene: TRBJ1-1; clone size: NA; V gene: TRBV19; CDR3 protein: CASRIAGGTTEAFF; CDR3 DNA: TGTGCCAGTAGGATAGCAGGGGGAACCACTGAAGCTTTCTTT
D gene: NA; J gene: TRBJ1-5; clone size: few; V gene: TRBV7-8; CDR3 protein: CASSLNQGYSNQPQHF; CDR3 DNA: TGTGCCAGCAGCTTGAATCAGGGATATAGCAATCAGCCCCAGCATTTT
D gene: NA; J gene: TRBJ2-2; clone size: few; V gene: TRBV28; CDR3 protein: CASSQSGVSTGELFF; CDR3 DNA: TGTGCCAGCAGTCAATCAGGGGTGTCGACGGGGGAGCTGTTTTTT
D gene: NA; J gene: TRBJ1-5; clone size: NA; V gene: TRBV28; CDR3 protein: CASSPPGDQPQHF; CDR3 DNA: TGTGCCAGCAGTCCCCCAGGGGATCAGCCCCAGCATTTT
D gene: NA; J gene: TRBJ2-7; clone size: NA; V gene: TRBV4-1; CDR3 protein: CASSQDRGGPEQYF; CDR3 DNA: TGCGCCAGCAGCCAAGATCGCGGAGGGCCCGAGCAGTACTTC
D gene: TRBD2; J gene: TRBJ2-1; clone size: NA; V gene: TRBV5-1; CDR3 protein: CPKRELSYEQFF; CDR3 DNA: TGCCCAAAGCGGGAGTTATCCTATGAGCAGTTCTTC
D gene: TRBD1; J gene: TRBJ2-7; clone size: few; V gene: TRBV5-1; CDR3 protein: CASSVGTGGLREQYF; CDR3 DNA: TGCGCCAGCAGCGTCGGGACAGGGGGCCTCCGCGAGCAGTACTTC
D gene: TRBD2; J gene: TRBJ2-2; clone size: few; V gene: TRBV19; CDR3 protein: CASSTSGNTGELFF; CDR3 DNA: TGTGCCAGTAGCACTAGCGGAAACACCGGGGAGCTGTTTTTT
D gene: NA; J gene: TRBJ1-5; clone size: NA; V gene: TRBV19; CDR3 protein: CASSRGWDQPQHF; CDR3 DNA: TGTGCCAGTAGTCGCGGGTGGGATCAGCCCCAGCATTTT
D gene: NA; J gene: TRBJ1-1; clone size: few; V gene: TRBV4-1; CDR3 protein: CASSQSDRKNTEAFF; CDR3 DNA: TGCGCCAGCAGCCAGAGCGACAGGAAGAACACTGAAGCTTTCTTT
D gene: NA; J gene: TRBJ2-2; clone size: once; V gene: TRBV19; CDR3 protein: CASRSRANTGELFF; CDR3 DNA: TGTGCCAGTAGGTCTCGGGCGAACACCGGGGAGCTGTTTTTT
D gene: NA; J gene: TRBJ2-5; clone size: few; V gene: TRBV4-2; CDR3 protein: CASSQRLEETQYF; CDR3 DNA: TGTGCCAGCAGCCAACGGCTAGAGGAGACCCAGTACTTC
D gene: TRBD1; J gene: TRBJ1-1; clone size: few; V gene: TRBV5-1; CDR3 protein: CASSWGTGGLAGNTEAFF; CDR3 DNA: TGCGCCAGCAGCTGGGGGACAGGGGGACTAGCGGGGAACACTGAAGCTTTCTTT
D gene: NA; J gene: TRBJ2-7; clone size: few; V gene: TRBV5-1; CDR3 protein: CASSLVLPGEQYF; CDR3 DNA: TGCGCCAGCAGCTTGGTACTGCCTGGCGAGCAGTACTTC
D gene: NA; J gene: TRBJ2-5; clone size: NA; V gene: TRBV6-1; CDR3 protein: CASRSGFLNQETQYF; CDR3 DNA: TGTGCCAGCAGGTCAGGGTTTCTCAATCAAGAGACCCAGTACTTC
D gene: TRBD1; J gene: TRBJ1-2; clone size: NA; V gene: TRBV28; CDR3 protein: CASSSGGAGYTF; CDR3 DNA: TGTGCCAGCAGTTCAGGGGGCGCTGGGTACACCTTC
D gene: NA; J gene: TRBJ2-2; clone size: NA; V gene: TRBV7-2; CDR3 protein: CASSLGYTGRRNTGELFF; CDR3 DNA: TGTGCCAGCAGCTTAGGTTACACAGGGAGACGGAACACCGGGGAGCTGTTTTTT
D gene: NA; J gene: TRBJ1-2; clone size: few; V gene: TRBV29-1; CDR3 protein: CSAILADGYTF; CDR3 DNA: TGCAGCGCTATACTCGCCGATGGCTACACCTTC
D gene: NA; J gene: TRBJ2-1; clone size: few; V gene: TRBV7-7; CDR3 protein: CASSFPGSGQFF; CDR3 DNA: TGTGCTAGCAGCTTCCCAGGTTCCGGGCAGTTCTTC
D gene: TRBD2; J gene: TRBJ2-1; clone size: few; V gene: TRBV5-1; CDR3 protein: CASSLVAGGPHEQFF; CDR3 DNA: TGCGCCAGCAGCTTGGTAGCGGGAGGGCCCCATGAGCAGTTCTTC
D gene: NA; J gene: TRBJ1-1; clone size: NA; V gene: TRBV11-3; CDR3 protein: CASSFLWNTEAFF; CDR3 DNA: TGTGCCAGCAGCTTCCTTTGGAACACTGAAGCTTTCTTT
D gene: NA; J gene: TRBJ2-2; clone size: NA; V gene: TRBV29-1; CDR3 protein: CSALTSDNTGELFF; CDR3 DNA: TGCAGCGCCCTGACTTCCGATAACACCGGGGAGCTGTTTTTT
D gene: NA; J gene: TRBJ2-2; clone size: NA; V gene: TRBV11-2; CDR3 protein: CASSQQGNTGELFF; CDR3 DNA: TGTGCCAGCAGCCAACAGGGTAACACCGGGGAGCTGTTTTTT
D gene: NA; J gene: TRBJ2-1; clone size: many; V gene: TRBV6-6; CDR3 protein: CASSYSRLAGEQFF; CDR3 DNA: TGTGCCAGCAGTTACTCTAGATTAGCCGGTGAGCAGTTCTTC
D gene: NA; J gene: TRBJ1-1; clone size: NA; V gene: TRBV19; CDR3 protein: CASKLRDTNTEAFF; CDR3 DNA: TGTGCCAGTAAACTCCGGGACACCAACACTGAAGCTTTCTTT
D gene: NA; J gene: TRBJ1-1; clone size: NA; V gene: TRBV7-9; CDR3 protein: CASSFSGNTEAFF; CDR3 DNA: TGTGCCAGCAGCTTTTCGGGGAACACTGAAGCTTTCTTT
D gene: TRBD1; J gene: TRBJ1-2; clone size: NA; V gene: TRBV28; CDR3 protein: CASKDRGEKRGGYTF; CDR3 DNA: TGTGCCAGCAAGGACAGGGGGGAAAAGAGAGGAGGCTACACCTTC
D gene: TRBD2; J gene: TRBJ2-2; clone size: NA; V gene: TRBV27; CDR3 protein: CASRTSGNTGELFF; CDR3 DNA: TGTGCCAGCCGGACTAGCGGGAACACCGGGGAGCTGTTTTTT